This T cell receptor (beta chain) was profiled in a study of early T cells in non-severe SARS-CoV-2 infection. Across the study: Chains stayed unpaired after sequencing of bulk RNA from unsorted whole blood. The study's findings and limits: Lookups in VDJdb leaned toward anti-spike CD8 responses and missed private and CD4 specificities.

The library protocol tagged individual cDNA molecules with unique molecular identifiers. Each CDR3 protein gets one entry after TCRdb re-called the 5' RACE reads with MiXCR. The table shows tens of thousands of distinct CDR3 sequences, with around 9.9% occurring only once. This CDR3 region has 15 residues. Germline CDR1 is MNHNY and CDR2 is SVGAGI (reference sequence). V gave up 0 bases and J gave up 4 bases, with 12 bases separating them. For this clonotype: Its antigen is undetermined.

The specimen was whole blood. This sequence originates from an adult who was a healthcare worker with PCR-confirmed SARS-CoV-2 infection or an uninfected control (not recorded which). This chain links TRBV6-6 with TRBJ1-2, with D possibly being TRBD1 (5 bases). The DNA for the CDR3 is TGTGCCAGCAGTTACTCGGTACAGGCCCCCTATGGCTACACCTTC. Translation: CASSYSVQAPYGYTF.